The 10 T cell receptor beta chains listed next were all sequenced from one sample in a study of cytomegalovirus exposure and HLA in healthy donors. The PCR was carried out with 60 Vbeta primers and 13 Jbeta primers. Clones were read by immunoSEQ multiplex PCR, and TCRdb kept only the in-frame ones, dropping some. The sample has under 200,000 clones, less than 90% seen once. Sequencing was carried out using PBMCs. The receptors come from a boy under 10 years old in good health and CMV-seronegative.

CDR3 in DNA: TGTGCCACGGGAATGTTGGGCACAGATACGCAGTATTTT. Protein sequence: CATGMLGTDTQYF. The chain couples TRBV2 to TRBJ2-3, with TRBD2 as a possible D gene (5 bases). The CDR3 covers 13 residues. CDR1 is SNHLY and CDR2 is FYNNEI in the germline V gene. V gave up 10 bases and J gave up 1 base, with 12 bases separating them.

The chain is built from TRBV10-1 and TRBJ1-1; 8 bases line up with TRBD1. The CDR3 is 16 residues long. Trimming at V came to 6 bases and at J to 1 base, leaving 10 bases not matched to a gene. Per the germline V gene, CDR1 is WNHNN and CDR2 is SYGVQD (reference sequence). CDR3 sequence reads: CASSPTPGQGNTEAFF. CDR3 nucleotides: TGCGCCAGCAGCCCCACACCCGGACAGGGGAACACTGAAGCTTTCTTT.

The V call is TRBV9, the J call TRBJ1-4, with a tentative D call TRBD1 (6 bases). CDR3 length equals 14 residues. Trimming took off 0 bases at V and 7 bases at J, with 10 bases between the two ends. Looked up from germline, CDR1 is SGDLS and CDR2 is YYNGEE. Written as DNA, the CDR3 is TGTGCCAGCAGCGTAGAGGGGGAAAGTGAAAAACTGTTTTTT. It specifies CASSVEGESEKLFF.

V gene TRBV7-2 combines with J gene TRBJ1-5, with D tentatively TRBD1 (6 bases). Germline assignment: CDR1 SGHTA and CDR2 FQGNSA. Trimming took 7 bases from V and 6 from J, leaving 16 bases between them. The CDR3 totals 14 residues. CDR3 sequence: CASTVDRWGQPQHF. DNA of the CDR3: TGTGCCAGCACCGTAGACAGGTGGGGTCAGCCCCAGCATTTT.

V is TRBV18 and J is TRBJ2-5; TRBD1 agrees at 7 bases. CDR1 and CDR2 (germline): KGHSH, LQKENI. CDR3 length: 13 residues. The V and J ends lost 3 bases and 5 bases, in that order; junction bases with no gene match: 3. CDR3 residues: CASSPTGQETQYF. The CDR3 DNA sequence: TGTGCCAGCTCACCGACGGGACAGGAGACCCAGTACTTC.

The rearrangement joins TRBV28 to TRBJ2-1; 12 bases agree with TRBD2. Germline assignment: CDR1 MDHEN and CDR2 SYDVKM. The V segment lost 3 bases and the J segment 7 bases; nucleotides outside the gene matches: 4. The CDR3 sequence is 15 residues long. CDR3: CASSLWTSGTNEQFF. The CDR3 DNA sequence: TGTGCCAGCAGTTTGTGGACTAGCGGGACGAATGAGCAGTTCTTC. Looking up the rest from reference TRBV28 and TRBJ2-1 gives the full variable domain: DVKVTQSSRYLVKRTGEKVFLECVQDMDHENMFWYRQDPGLGLRLIYFSYDVKMKEKGDIPEGYSVSREKKERFSLILESASTNQTSMYLCASSLWTSGTNEQFFGPGTRLTVL.

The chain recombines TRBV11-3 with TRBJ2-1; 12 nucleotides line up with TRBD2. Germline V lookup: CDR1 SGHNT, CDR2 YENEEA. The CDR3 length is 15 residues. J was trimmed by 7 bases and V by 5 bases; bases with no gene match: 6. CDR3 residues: CASSLLAGGANEQFF. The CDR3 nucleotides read TGTGCCAGCAGCCTCCTAGCGGGAGGGGCGAATGAGCAGTTCTTC.

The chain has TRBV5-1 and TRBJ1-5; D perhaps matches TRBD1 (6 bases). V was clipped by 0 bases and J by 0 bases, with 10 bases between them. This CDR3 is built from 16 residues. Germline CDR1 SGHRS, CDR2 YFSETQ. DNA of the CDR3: TGCGCCAGCAGCTTGGCCCCAGGGGTTAGCAATCAGCCCCAGCATTTT. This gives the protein CASSLAPGVSNQPQHF. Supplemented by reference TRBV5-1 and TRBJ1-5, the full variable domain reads KAGVTQTPRYLIKTRGQQVTLSCSPISGHRSVSWYQQTPGQGLQFLFEYFSETQRNKGNFPGRFSGRQFSNSRSEMNVSTLELGDSALYLCASSLAPGVSNQPQHFGDGTRLSIL.

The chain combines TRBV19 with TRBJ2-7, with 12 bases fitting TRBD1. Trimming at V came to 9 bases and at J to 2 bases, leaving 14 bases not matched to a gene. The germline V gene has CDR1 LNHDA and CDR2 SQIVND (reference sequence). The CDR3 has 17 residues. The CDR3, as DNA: TGTGCCAGCTCAGGGACAGGGGGCCGGGAGTACCCCTACGAGCAGTACTTC. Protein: CASSGTGGREYPYEQYF. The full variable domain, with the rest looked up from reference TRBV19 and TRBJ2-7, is DGGITQSPKYLFRKEGQNVTLSCEQNLNHDAMYWYRQDPGQGLRLIYYSQIVNDFQKGDIAEGYSVSREKKESFPLTVTSAQKNPTAFYLCASSGTGGREYPYEQYFGPGTRLTVT.

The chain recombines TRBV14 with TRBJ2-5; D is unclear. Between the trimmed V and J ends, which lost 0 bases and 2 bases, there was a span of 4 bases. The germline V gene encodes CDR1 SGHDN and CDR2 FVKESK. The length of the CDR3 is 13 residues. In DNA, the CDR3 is TGTGCCAGCAGCCAAGAACAGCAAGAGACCCAGTACTTC. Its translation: CASSQEQQETQYF.